This T cell receptor beta chain was captured in a study of T-cell memory formation after mild COVID-19. TCRdb called the 5' RACE reads again in MiXCR, with one record for every CDR3 protein. The profile shows about 350,000 distinct CDR3 sequences, over 13% of them singletons. This clonotype was observed at least ten times. Its antigen is unknown. From germline, CDR1 is SGHRS and CDR2 YFSETQ. The CDR3 extends over 14 amino acids. The V gene lost 4 bases and the J gene lost 4 bases, with 15 bases spanning the gap. Whole-study results and caveats: Largely, contracting CD4+ clones fell within CM and EM, and contracting CD8+ clones within EMRA. Several responding clones turned up in pre-infection memory, indicating that cross-reactive memory may have taken part.

The sequence was obtained from a man between 18 and 35 years old who had mild COVID-19 (a few samples of this study predate the infection). Cell type and time point are not known. The chain carries TRBV5-1 and TRBJ2-7, with TRBD1 as a possible D gene (6 bases). The specimen sequenced was PBMCs or a T cell subset sorted from them (not recorded which). For the CDR3, the DNA is TGCGCCAGCAGCCCCGGGACAAATCTTTACGAGCAGTACTTC. This encodes CASSPGTNLYEQYF.